This T cell receptor (beta chain) was captured in a study of identical twins. Findings of the study overall: Models predicted less out-of-frame TCR alpha sharing in monozygotic twins than was found. Memory repertoires showed no such pattern, whereas abundant cord blood beta clonotypes carried fewer insertions. Because invariant MAIT and iNKT cells could be present, zero-insertion analyses could be partly confounded. Its conclusions, products of cross-sectional statistical analysis, did not come from following the same donors.

This clonotype has only a few counts. What it recognizes is unknown. The CDR3 runs to 13 residues. Germline CDR1 reads SQVTM; CDR2 reads ANQGSEA. TCRdb reprocessed the 5' RACE reads via MiXCR and lists one record per CDR3 protein. The table includes 1.5 million to 2 million distinct CDR3 sequences, around 29% detected once. Source material: cord blood. This chain joins TRBV29-1 and TRBJ2-1; D is ambiguous. This receptor was taken from a newborn girl in good health. CDR3 amino acids: CRPTYRSYNEQFF. The CDR3 bases are TGCAGGCCTACTTACCGCTCCTACAATGAGCAGTTCTTC.